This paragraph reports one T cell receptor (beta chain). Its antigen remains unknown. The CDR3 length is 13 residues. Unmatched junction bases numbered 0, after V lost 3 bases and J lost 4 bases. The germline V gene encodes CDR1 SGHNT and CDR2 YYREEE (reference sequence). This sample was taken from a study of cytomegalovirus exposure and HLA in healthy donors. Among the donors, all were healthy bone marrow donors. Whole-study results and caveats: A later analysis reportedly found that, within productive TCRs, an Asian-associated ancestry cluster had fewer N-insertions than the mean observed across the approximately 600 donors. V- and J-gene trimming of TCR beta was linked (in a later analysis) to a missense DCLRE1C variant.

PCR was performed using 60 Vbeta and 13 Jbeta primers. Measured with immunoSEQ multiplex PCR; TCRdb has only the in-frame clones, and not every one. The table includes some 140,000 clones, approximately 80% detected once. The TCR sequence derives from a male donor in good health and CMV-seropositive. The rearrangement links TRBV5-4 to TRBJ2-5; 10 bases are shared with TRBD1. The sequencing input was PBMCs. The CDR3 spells CASSWTGGETQYF. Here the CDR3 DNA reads TGTGCCAGCAGCTGGACAGGGGGAGAGACCCAGTACTTC.